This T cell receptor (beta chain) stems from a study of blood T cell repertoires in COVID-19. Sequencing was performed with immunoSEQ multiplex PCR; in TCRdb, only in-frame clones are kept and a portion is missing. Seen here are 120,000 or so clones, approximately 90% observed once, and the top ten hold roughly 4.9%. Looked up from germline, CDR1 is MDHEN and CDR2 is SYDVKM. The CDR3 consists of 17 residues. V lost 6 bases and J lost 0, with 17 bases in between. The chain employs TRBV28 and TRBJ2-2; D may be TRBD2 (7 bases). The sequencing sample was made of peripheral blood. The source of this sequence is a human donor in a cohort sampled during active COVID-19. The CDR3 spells CASSPWGLAANTGELFF. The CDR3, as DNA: TGTGCCAGCAGCCCCTGGGGGCTAGCGGCGAACACCGGGGAGCTGTTTTTT.